This TCR beta chain originates from a study of CD8 T cell repertoires and HIV-1 epitope variants (TCRdb year 2020). Regarding the complete study: In separate culture wells, T cells were stimulated with each of twenty-five peptides that represented autologous and known Gag and Nef epitope variants. A CMV, EBV and flu peptide pool, the Ebola AY9 epitope as negative control, and a no-peptide well were included as control conditions. The epitopes tested covered three Gag epitope families plus Nef HW9 and YT9. Using the EasySep Human T Cell Enrichment Kit, T cells were enriched and then co-cultured with an equal number of autologous T cell-negative cells acting as antigen-presenting cells. Cultures were maintained for around 10 days in IMDM with gentamicin, and half-media changes adding IL-2, IL-7 and IL-15 were performed on days 3 and 7. An aliquot of 1M T cells was saved as an uncultured baseline condition, separate from the approximately 80 T cell cultures. A total of 80 or so T cell cultures were run, with each culture condition performed in triplicate except for one peptide, which was performed in duplicate.

The immunoSEQ platform was used to sequence TCR beta CDR3 regions at survey depth. The QIAamp DNA micro kit was used to extract genomic DNA from every cultured and uncultured CD8+ T cell population. Per the authors' processing: Any sample with under 5,000 productive reads was excluded, and this exclusion removed about 6.5% of the roughly 80 cultures stimulated with HIV peptides. A MANAFEST web app trimmed sequences to CDR3 and removed nonproductive sequences, CDR3s under 5 amino acids, and those not starting C or ending F/W. For a clonotype to count as antigen-specific, the clonotype had to expand relative to the no-peptide control in at least 2 of 3 replicates at FDR 0.01, and only within one epitope family. A frequency at least fivefold higher than in wells stimulated with peptides from other epitope families was additionally required for specific clonotypes. TCRdb limited this immuneACCESS table to in-frame rearrangements with V and J called. A share of clones is missing; checked studies link under half to unresolved V genes, and the rest is unexplained. D and trimming were read from the DNA, whereas the V and J calls and clone size are those reported in that table. Here the sample has almost 4,500 clones; around three fifths occur a single time. The ten largest clones capture around 37% of the sample.

Broad study findings and their caveats: Roughly 5 clonotypes recognized the Nef KF9 family and one clonotype recognized the HW9 family, while no responses were seen to the TAALDMSHF plasma variant. The study identified roughly ten antigen-specific TCR beta clonotypes, more than 5 of which appeared to be cross-reactive for autologous or known escape epitope variants. The assay identified only TCR beta chains and indicated proliferation to antigen, not T cell function or cytokine profile.

The EasySep Human CD8+ T Cell Enrichment Kit was used on day 10 to isolate CD8+ T cells from every culture. As to this clone: The antigen this receptor binds is unknown. There are no base qualities to consult, and no much larger clone falls within one base.

Taken from the germline V gene, the CDR1 and CDR2 loops are SNHLY and FYNNEI. The CDR3, from cysteine to phenylalanine, totals 15 residues. Only the CDR3 portion is preserved as DNA: 45 bases, with reading frame beginning at the first base. After removal of 2 bases from V and 3 bases from J, the junction retains 6 bases not matched to a gene. The receptor chain draws on TRBV2 and TRBJ2-7, with 8 junctional bases fitting TRBD1. The sequence came from a male donor with HIV. What was sequenced was cultured CD8+ T cells derived from PBMCs. The CDR3 corresponds to CASSERTGTFYEQYF. The DNA is TGTGCCAGCAGTGAACGGACAGGGACTTTCTACGAGCAGTACTTC.